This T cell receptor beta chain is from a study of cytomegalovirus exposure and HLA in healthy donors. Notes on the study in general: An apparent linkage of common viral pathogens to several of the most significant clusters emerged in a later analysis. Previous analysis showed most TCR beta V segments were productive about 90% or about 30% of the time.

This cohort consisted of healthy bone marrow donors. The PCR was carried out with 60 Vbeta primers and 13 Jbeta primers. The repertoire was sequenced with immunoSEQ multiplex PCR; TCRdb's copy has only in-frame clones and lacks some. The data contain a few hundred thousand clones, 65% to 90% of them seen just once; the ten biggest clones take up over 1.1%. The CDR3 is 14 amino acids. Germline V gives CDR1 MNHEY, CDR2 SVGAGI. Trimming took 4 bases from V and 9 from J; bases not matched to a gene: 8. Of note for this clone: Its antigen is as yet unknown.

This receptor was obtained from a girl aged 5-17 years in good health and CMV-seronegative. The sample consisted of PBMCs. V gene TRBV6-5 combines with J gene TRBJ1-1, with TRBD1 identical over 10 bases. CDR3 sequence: CASSSWTGGYQAFF. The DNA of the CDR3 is TGTGCCAGCAGTTCTTGGACAGGGGGTTATCAAGCTTTCTTT.